The sequence of this T cell receptor (beta chain) was determined in a study of T cell changes during pregnancy in multiple sclerosis. There are 16 residues in the CDR3. Trimming removed 4 bases from V and 7 bases from J, with 19 bases in between. Germline V CDR1 and CDR2: SGHTA, FQGNSA. The repertoire was sequenced with immunoSEQ multiplex PCR; TCRdb's copy has only in-frame clones and lacks some. The table lists some 57,000 clones, 90% to 95% of them singletons. The TCR was taken from a female donor with multiple sclerosis, enrolled in a pregnancy study. The source material was CD4+ T cells from peripheral blood mononuclear cells, sampled in the first trimester of pregnancy. The V gene is TRBV7-2, the J gene TRBJ1-4; D remains unclear. This CDR3 is CASSWSLALMGEKLFF. The DNA for the CDR3 is TGTGCCAGCAGCTGGAGCCTGGCTCTTATGGGTGAAAAACTGTTTTTT.